The 19 T cell receptor beta chains below come from one sample, sequenced in a study of control samples from healthy donors and cancer patients. Clones were sequenced by immunoSEQ multiplex PCR, and TCRdb holds only the in-frame ones, with some missing. The table includes 150,000 or so clones, roughly 88% detected once. Sequencing was performed on blood. The receptors come from a woman in her thirties in good health.

The V and J genes are TRBV12-3 or TRBV12-4 and TRBJ1-2, with D possibly matching TRBD1 (5 bases). The CDR3 sequence is 12 residues long. With 3 bases removed from V and 9 bases from J, the gap between germline ends came to 11 bases. In DNA, the CDR3 is TGTGCCAGCAGTTTGGGGCGTTCAAGCTACACCTTC. This gives the protein CASSLGRSSYTF.

V gene TRBV28 combines with J gene TRBJ2-7; weak D call: TRBD2 (5 bases). V gave up 5 bases and J gave up 3 bases, with 14 bases separating them. The CDR3 is 14 residues long. Germline CDR1 MDHEN, CDR2 SYDVKM. The CDR3 is CASSPSTGNYEQYF. The CDR3 region has the DNA TGTGCCAGCAGTCCCTCGACCGGGAACTACGAGCAGTACTTC.

The rearrangement uses TRBV11-1 and TRBJ2-5, with D possibly being TRBD2 (6 bases). The CDR3 is 15 amino acids. Trimming cost V 3 bases and J 4 bases, with 15 bases left between them. The V gene's germline CDR1 is SGHAT and CDR2 FQDESV (reference sequence). CDR3 protein: CASSFSGRSGETQYF. The DNA for the CDR3 is TGTGCCAGCAGCTTCTCCGGGAGAAGTGGAGAGACCCAGTACTTC. The full variable domain, in which reference TRBV11-1 and TRBJ2-5 provide the parts outside the CDR3, is EAEVAQSPRYKITEKSQAVAFWCDPISGHATLYWYRQILGQGPELLVQFQDESVVDDSQLPKDRFSAERLKGVDSTLKIQPAELGDSAMYLCASSFSGRSGETQYFGPGTRLLVL.

The chain carries TRBV5-1 and TRBJ1-2; no reliable D call. CDR3 length: 13 amino acids. Germline V gene sequence: CDR1 SGHRS, CDR2 YFSETQ. Deletions cut 0 bases from V and 4 bases from J, with 7 bases between. The CDR3 coding sequence is TGCGCCAGCAGCTTGGCTGACCCCTATGGCTACACCTTC. Translating it yields CASSLADPYGYTF. Drawing the rest from reference TRBV5-1 and TRBJ1-2, the complete variable domain is KAGVTQTPRYLIKTRGQQVTLSCSPISGHRSVSWYQQTPGQGLQFLFEYFSETQRNKGNFPGRFSGRQFSNSRSEMNVSTLELGDSALYLCASSLADPYGYTFGSGTRLTVV.

The rearrangement links TRBV7-9 to TRBJ1-1; 7 bases are a match to TRBD1. Germline loops: CDR1 SEHNR, CDR2 FQNEAQ (reference sequence). The CDR3 sequence is 12 residues long. With 5 bases clipped from V and 9 bases from J, the junction kept 6 bases outside the gene matches. DNA of the CDR3: TGTGCCAGCAGCCGACAGGGCCAAAAAGCTTTCTTT. Translated: CASSRQGQKAFF.

The chain joins TRBV28 to TRBJ2-1, with D tentatively TRBD2 (7 bases). The V end lost 5 bases, the J end lost 4 bases, and 18 bases lay between the germline ends. This CDR3 is 16 amino acids long. Germline V gene lookup returns CDR1 MDHEN and CDR2 SYDVKM. Here the CDR3 reads CASSPRPGGLYNEQFF. CDR3 in DNA: TGTGCCAGCAGTCCAAGGCCGGGGGGCCTTTACAATGAGCAGTTCTTC.

The V gene is TRBV4-1, the J gene TRBJ1-1, with TRBD1 matching 9 bases. This CDR3 comprises 14 residues. V shed 4 bases and J 3 bases; nucleotides not matched to a gene: 3. Per germline, CDR1 MGHRA and CDR2 YSYEKL. The CDR3 region has the DNA TGCGCCAGCAGCCGAGACAGGGGGTACACTGAAGCTTTCTTT. It yields the protein CASSRDRGYTEAFF.

CDR3 DNA: TGTGCCAGCACCCCGACCGGCTACTATGGCTACACCTTC. This translates into CASTPTGYYGYTF. The chain is built from TRBV7-9 and TRBJ1-2; D not certain. The CDR3 runs 13 residues. From germline, CDR1 is SEHNR and CDR2 FQNEAQ (reference sequence). The germline V and J ends were trimmed by 7 bases and 3 bases, with 12 bases remaining between them.

The V gene is TRBV15, the J gene TRBJ1-5, with D hard to call. Trimming cost V 0 bases and J 3 bases, with 9 bases left between them. The CDR3 is 15 residues long. Germline V CDR1 and CDR2: LNHNV, YYDKDF (reference sequence). The CDR3 DNA reads as TGTGCCACCAGCAGAGATCGGGGAGACAATCAGCCCCAGCATTTT. Translating gives CATSRDRGDNQPQHF.

V is TRBV5-1 and J is TRBJ1-6; 9 bases are shared with TRBD1. In germline, CDR1 is SGHRS, CDR2 YFSETQ. This CDR3 region has 17 residues. The ends lost 4 bases at V and 7 bases at J; junction bases unmatched: 12. CDR3 loop: CASSETGGAFPNSPLHF. As DNA, the CDR3 is TGCGCCAGCAGCGAAACAGGGGGCGCATTCCCCAATTCACCCCTCCACTTT.

V usage is TRBV5-4 and J usage is TRBJ1-6, with TRBD1 matching over 7 bases. This CDR3 spans 16 amino acids. V lost 7 bases, J lost 4 bases, and 11 bases stayed unmatched. From germline, CDR1 is SGHNT and CDR2 YYREEE (reference sequence). The CDR3 region is CASSRQGGTYNSPLHF. DNA of the CDR3: TGTGCCAGCTCTCGACAGGGCGGAACTTATAATTCACCCCTCCACTTT.

J is TRBJ2-1 and V is TRBV5-1; TRBD2 matches at 7 bases. This CDR3 has 15 amino acids. Germline V gene lookup returns CDR1 SGHRS and CDR2 YFSETQ. J was trimmed by 2 bases and V by 0 bases; bases with no gene match: 2. The CDR3 sequence: CASSLEAGTYNEQFF. The CDR3 DNA is TGCGCCAGCAGCTTGGAAGCGGGAACCTACAATGAGCAGTTCTTC.

The rearrangement uses TRBV9 and TRBJ1-3; the D gene is possibly TRBD1 (6 bases). The CDR3 has 16 residues. Germline CDR1 and CDR2: SGDLS and YYNGEE. V lost 4 bases to trimming and J lost 6 bases, with 20 bases between them. This chain's CDR3 is CASSLREAGALNTIYF. The CDR3, as DNA: TGTGCCAGCAGCCTAAGGGAGGCAGGGGCGTTAAACACCATATATTTT.

This chain connects TRBV24-1 to TRBJ2-7; tentative D call: TRBD2 (5 bases). Between the trimmed V and J ends, which lost 3 bases and 7 bases, there was a span of 12 bases. CDR3 length: 13 amino acids. Germline CDR1 and CDR2: KGHDR and SFDVKD. The CDR3 sequence is CATSDPREWEQYF. As DNA, the CDR3 is TGTGCCACCAGTGATCCACGGGAATGGGAGCAGTACTTC.

V usage is TRBV5-1 and J usage is TRBJ1-6, with a possible D match to TRBD1 (5 bases). This CDR3 has 15 residues. Deletions cut 6 bases from V and 4 bases from J, with 14 bases between. Germline V CDR1 and CDR2: SGHRS, YFSETQ. CDR3 DNA sequence: TGCGCCAGCACCTCAGACAGCGAGTATAATTCACCCCTCCACTTT. Translation gives CASTSDSEYNSPLHF.

The rearrangement uses TRBV4-1 and TRBJ1-3; D uncertain. The germline V and J ends were trimmed by 0 bases and 0 bases, with 6 bases remaining between them. This CDR3 region has 15 residues. CDR1 and CDR2 (germline): MGHRA, YSYEKL. This CDR3 reads CASSQEPRSGNTIYF. In DNA, the CDR3 is TGCGCCAGCAGCCAAGAGCCGCGCTCTGGAAACACCATATATTTT.

This chain joins TRBV6-6 and TRBJ1-3; a weak D match, TRBD1 (5 bases). CDR3 length: 14 residues. Germline assignment: CDR1 MNHNY and CDR2 SVGAGI (reference sequence). With 7 bases removed from V and 2 bases from J, the gap between germline ends came to 12 bases. CDR3 amino acids: CASMGGAAGNTIYF. The CDR3 bases are TGTGCCAGCATGGGAGGGGCAGCTGGAAACACCATATATTTT.

The genes are TRBV5-1 and TRBJ2-1; 8 bases line up with TRBD1. The CDR3 is 17 amino acids. The trim removed 2 bases at V and 3 bases at J, leaving 10 bases unmatched. CDR1 and CDR2 (germline): SGHRS, YFSETQ. The chain's CDR3 is CASSFSPGDRLYNEQFF. In nucleotides, the CDR3 is TGCGCCAGCAGCTTTTCCCCAGGGGACAGGCTCTACAATGAGCAGTTCTTC.

The chain has TRBV6-5 and TRBJ1-2; 11 nucleotides match TRBD1. Unmatched junction bases numbered 3, after V lost 5 bases and J lost 7 bases. Germline CDR1 MNHEY, CDR2 SVGAGI. CDR3 length equals 13 residues. CDR3 loop: CASSQDRGPGYTF. The DNA for the CDR3 is TGTGCCAGCAGTCAGGACAGGGGGCCTGGCTACACCTTC.